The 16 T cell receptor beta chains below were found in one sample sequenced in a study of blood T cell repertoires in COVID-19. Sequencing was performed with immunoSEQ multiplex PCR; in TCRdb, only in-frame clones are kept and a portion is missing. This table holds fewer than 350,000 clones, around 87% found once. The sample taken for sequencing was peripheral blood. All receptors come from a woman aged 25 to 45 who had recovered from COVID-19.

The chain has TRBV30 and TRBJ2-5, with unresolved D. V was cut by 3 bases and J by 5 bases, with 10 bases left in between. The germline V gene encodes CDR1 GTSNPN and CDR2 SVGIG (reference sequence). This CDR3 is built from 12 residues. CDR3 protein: CAWSPTEETQYF. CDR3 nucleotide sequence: TGTGCCTGGAGCCCGACTGAGGAGACCCAGTACTTC.

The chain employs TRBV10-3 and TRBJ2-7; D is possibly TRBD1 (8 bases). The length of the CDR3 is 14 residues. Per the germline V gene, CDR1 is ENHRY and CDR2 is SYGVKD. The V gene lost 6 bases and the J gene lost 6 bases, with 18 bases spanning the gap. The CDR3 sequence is CAISLQGGRSEQYF. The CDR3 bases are TGTGCCATCAGCCTACAGGGGGGGAGAAGCGAGCAGTACTTC.

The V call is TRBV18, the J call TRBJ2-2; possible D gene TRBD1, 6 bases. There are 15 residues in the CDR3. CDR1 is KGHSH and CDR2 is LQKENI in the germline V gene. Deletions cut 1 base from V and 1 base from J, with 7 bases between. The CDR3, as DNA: TGTGCCAGCTCACCACTACAGGGGAACACCGGGGAGCTGTTTTTT. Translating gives CASSPLQGNTGELFF.

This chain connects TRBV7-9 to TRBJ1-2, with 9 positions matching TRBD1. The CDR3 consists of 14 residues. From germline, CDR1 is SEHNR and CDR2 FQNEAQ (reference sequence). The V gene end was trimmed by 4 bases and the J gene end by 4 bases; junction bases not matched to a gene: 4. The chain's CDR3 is CASSSGDRVYGYTF. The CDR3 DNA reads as TGTGCCAGCAGCTCAGGGGACAGGGTCTATGGCTACACCTTC.

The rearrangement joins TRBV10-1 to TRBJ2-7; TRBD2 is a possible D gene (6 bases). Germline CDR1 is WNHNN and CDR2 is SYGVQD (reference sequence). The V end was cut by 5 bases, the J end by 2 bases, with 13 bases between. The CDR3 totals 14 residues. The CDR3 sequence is CASSPGDLPYEQYF. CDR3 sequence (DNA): TGCGCCAGCAGTCCGGGGGACCTTCCCTACGAGCAGTACTTC.

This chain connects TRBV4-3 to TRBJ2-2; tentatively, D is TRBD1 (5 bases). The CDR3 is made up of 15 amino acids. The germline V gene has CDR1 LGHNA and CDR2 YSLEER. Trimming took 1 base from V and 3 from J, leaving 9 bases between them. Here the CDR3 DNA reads TGCGCCAGCAGCCAAGTGGCAGGGCACACCGGGGAGCTGTTTTTT. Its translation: CASSQVAGHTGELFF.

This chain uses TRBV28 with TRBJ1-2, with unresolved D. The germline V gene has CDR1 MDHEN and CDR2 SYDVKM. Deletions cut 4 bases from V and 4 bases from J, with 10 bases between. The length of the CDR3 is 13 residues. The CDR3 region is CASSSNTLYGYTF. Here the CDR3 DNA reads TGTGCCAGCAGTTCAAACACGCTCTATGGCTACACCTTC.

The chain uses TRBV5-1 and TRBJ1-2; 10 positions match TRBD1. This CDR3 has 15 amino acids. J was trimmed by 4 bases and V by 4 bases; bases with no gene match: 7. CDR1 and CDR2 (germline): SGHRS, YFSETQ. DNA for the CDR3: TGCGCCAGCAGCACGCCCGGGACAGGGGCCTATGGCTACACCTTC. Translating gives CASSTPGTGAYGYTF. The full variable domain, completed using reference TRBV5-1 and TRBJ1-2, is KAGVTQTPRYLIKTRGQQVTLSCSPISGHRSVSWYQQTPGQGLQFLFEYFSETQRNKGNFPGRFSGRQFSNSRSEMNVSTLELGDSALYLCASSTPGTGAYGYTFGSGTRLTVV.

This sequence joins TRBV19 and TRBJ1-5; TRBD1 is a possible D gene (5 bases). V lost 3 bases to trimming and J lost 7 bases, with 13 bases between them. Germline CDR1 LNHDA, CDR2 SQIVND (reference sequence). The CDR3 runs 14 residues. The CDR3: CASSILQGRQPQHF. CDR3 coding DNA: TGTGCCAGTAGTATCCTCCAGGGTAGACAGCCCCAGCATTTT.

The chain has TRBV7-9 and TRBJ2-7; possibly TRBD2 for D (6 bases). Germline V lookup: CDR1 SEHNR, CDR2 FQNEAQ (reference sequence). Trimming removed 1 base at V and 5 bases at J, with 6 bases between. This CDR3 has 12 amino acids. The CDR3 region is CASSLGGDEQYF. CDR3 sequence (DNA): TGTGCCAGCAGCTTAGGGGGGGACGAGCAGTACTTC.

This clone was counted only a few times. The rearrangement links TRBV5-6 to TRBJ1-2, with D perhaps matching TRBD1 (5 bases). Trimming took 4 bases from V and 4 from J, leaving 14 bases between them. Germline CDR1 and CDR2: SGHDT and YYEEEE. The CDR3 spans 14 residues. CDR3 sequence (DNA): TGTGCCAGCAGCCCAGACGGGGGGGGCTATGGCTACACCTTC. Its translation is CASSPDGGGYGYTF.

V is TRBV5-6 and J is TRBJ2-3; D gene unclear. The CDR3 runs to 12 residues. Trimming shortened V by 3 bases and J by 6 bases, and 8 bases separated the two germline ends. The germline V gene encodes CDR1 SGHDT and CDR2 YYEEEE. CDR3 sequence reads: CASSSQWDTQYF. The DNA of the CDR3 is TGTGCCAGCAGCTCGCAGTGGGATACGCAGTATTTT.

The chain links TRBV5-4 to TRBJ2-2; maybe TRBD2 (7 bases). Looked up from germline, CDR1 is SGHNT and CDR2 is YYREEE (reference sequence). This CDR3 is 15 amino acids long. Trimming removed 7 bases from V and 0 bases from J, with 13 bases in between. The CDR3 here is CASARGLANTGELFF. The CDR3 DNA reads TGTGCCAGCGCGCGGGGGCTCGCGAACACCGGGGAGCTGTTTTTT.

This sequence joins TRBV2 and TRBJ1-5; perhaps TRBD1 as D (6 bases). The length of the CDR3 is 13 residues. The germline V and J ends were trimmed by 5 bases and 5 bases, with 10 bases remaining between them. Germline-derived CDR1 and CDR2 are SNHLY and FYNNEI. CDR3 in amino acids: CASSFSGDQPQHF. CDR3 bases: TGTGCCAGCAGTTTTTCAGGGGATCAGCCCCAGCATTTT.

CDR3 in amino acids: CAWKGARNTIYF. The CDR3 coding sequence is TGTGCCTGGAAAGGGGCCCGAAACACCATATATTTT. The chain uses TRBV30 and TRBJ1-3, with D maybe TRBD1 (5 bases). Trimming shortened V by 4 bases and J by 5 bases, and 9 bases separated the two germline ends. CDR1 and CDR2 from the germline V gene are GTSNPN and SVGIG (reference sequence). CDR3 length equals 12 residues.

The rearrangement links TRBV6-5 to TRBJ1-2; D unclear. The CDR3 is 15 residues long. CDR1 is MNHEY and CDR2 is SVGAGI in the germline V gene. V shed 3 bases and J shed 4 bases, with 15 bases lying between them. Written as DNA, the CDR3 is TGTGCCAGCAGTTATGGGAGGCGGACTAGCTATGGCTACACCTTC. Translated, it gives CASSYGRRTSYGYTF.